The table lists the clone carrying this T cell receptor (beta chain) with a few counts. Its cognate antigen is unknown. This record comes from a study of cytomegalovirus exposure and HLA in healthy donors. Study-wide context: Researchers found that around 80% of under 450 genotyped donors fell within the Caucasian-associated ancestry cluster. Findings of the study overall: Within an earlier analysis, most TCR beta V segments proved productive either about 87% or about 30% of the time.

PCR amplification relied on 60 Vbeta primers (plus 13 Jbeta primers). Sequencing used immunoSEQ multiplex PCR; TCRdb keeps in-frame clones, though not all of them. The profile shows about 90,000 clones, 70% to 80% of them singletons. This TCR was sampled from a man younger than 45 in good health and CMV-seropositive. Sequencing input: PBMCs.

CDR3 in DNA: TGTGCCAGCAGTCCGCCCCGAACTAATGAAGCTTTCTTT. Residues: CASSPPRTNEAFF. The genes are TRBV27 and TRBJ1-1; unclear D gene. Trimming stripped 5 bases from V and 7 bases from J, with 14 bases between. The germline CDR1 and CDR2 sequences are MNHEY and SMNVEV (reference sequence). The CDR3 has 13 residues.